The 19 T cell receptor beta chains below come from one sample, sequenced in a study of patients and donors after allogeneic stem cell transplantation. From the RT-PCR reads, TCRdb called clonotypes with MiXCR, one entry per CDR3 protein. Here the sample spans around 150,000 distinct CDR3 sequences, about a third being singletons. The source material was blood, either unsorted or a sorted T cell fraction (not recorded which). Receptors were obtained from a human donor who was either an allogeneic HSCT recipient or a stem cell or donor lymphocyte infusion donor (not recorded which). It is not recorded whose cells these are; they may come from a transplant donor.

The CDR3 coding sequence is TGTGCCAGCCTTGAGTGGGGGATCGGGAACACTGAAGCTTTCTTT. Amino acid sequence: CASLEWGIGNTEAFF. The chain has TRBV6-2 or TRBV6-3 and TRBJ1-1; possibly TRBD1 for D (5 bases). CDR1 is MNHEY and CDR2 is SVGEGT in the germline V gene. V was shortened by 8 bases and J by 1 base, with 17 bases between the two germline ends. The CDR3 has 15 amino acids.

This chain connects TRBV7-9 to TRBJ1-1; unclear D gene. V gave up 4 bases and J gave up 8 bases, with 8 bases separating them. This CDR3 is 11 amino acids long. The germline V gene encodes CDR1 SEHNR and CDR2 FQNEAQ (reference sequence). This chain's CDR3 is CASSSETEAFF. In DNA, the CDR3 is TGTGCCAGCAGCTCTGAGACAGAAGCTTTCTTT.

The CDR3 nucleotides read TGTGCCAGCAGTTACATACAGGGAGTGAACACTGAAGCTTTCTTT. Encoded protein: CASSYIQGVNTEAFF. V and J are TRBV2 and TRBJ1-1; a weak D match, TRBD1 (6 bases). This CDR3 contains 15 residues. The ends were cut back, 5 bases at V and 0 bases at J, with 13 bases in the middle. Germline CDR1 and CDR2: SNHLY and FYNNEI.

The chain combines TRBV5-1 with TRBJ2-7, with D tentatively TRBD2 (6 bases). The CDR3 consists of 13 residues. The germline V gene encodes CDR1 SGHRS and CDR2 YFSETQ. V lost 3 bases and J lost 5, with 12 bases in between. The CDR3: CASSSSPGDEQYF. The CDR3 DNA reads TGCGCCAGCAGCTCCTCACCGGGAGACGAGCAGTACTTC.

The sample holds a few counts of this clonotype. The chain uses TRBV20-1 and TRBJ1-5; 7 bases are shared with TRBD1. Germline-derived CDR1 and CDR2 are DFQATT and SNEGSKA (reference sequence). The CDR3 covers 14 residues. Losses at the gene ends were 5 bases for V and 3 bases for J; bases not matched to a gene: 7. The CDR3 loop reads CSASGTVYNQPQHF. Written as DNA, the CDR3 is TGCAGTGCTTCCGGGACAGTATACAATCAGCCCCAGCATTTT.

CDR3 nucleotides: TGCAGCGTGAGTGGACAGGGGGGTTCGTACGAGCAGTACTTC. Its translation is CSVSGQGGSYEQYF. This chain joins TRBV29-1 and TRBJ2-7; 10 nucleotides agree with TRBD1. The CDR3 is 14 residues long. The V gene end was trimmed by 6 bases and the J gene end by 4 bases; junction bases not matched to a gene: 9. The germline V gene encodes CDR1 SQVTM and CDR2 ANQGSEA.

The chain joins TRBV4-3 to TRBJ1-6, with D maybe TRBD1 (6 bases). Germline V lookup: CDR1 LGHNA, CDR2 YSLEER. The CDR3 runs 18 residues. The V end lost 5 bases, the J end lost 0 bases, and 17 bases lay between the germline ends. The CDR3 region has the DNA TGCGCCAGCAGCAAGGGGGGTGGAAGGAGCTCCTATAATTCACCCCTCCACTTT. As protein: CASSKGGGRSSYNSPLHF.

The chain employs TRBV6-5 and TRBJ1-1; D might be TRBD1 (6 bases). This CDR3 contains 17 residues. V lost 3 bases to trimming and J lost 4 bases, with 21 bases between them. CDR1 and CDR2 from the germline V gene are MNHEY and SVGAGI. The CDR3 reads CASSYYRAAVRGTEAFF. The CDR3 bases are TGTGCCAGCAGTTATTACAGGGCGGCAGTGCGGGGCACTGAAGCTTTCTTT.

V gene TRBV20-1 combines with J gene TRBJ1-5; D may be TRBD1 (5 bases). This CDR3 is 14 amino acids long. Germline V lookup: CDR1 DFQATT, CDR2 SNEGSKA (reference sequence). Between the trimmed V and J ends, which lost 4 bases and 6 bases, there was a span of 16 bases. The CDR3 loop reads CSATSVTERQPQHF. The CDR3 DNA is TGCAGTGCTACCTCGGTGACAGAACGTCAGCCCCAGCATTTT.

V gene TRBV9 combines with J gene TRBJ1-2; the D gene is possibly TRBD1 (6 bases). The length of the CDR3 is 14 residues. Germline V CDR1 and CDR2: SGDLS, YYNGEE. The germline V and J ends were trimmed by 3 bases and 3 bases, with 12 bases remaining between them. CDR3 nucleotide sequence: TGTGCCAGCAGCGGCTACAGGGCGGACTATGGCTACACCTTC. Translating gives CASSGYRADYGYTF.

This chain connects TRBV14 to TRBJ1-3; D gene unclear. The CDR3 has 13 residues. V lost 5 bases and J 4 bases, leaving 9 bases between the germline ends. Germline assignment: CDR1 SGHDN and CDR2 FVKESK. The CDR3 DNA follows: TGTGCCAGCAGCTTCCCCACGGGAAACACCATATATTTT. Protein: CASSFPTGNTIYF. The full variable domain, with the rest looked up from reference TRBV14 and TRBJ1-3, is EAGVTQFPSHSVIEKGQTVTLRCDPISGHDNLYWYRRVMGKEIKFLLHFVKESKQDESGMPNNRFLAERTGGTYSTLKVQPAELEDSGVYFCASSFPTGNTIYFGEGSWLTVV.

V and J are TRBV7-9 and TRBJ2-2; 8 bases line up with TRBD2. The CDR3 loop spans 15 amino acids. The V gene end was trimmed by 5 bases and the J gene end by 4 bases; junction bases not matched to a gene: 6. Germline assignment: CDR1 SEHNR and CDR2 FQNEAQ (reference sequence). CDR3 coding DNA: TGTGCCAGCAGCCGTAGCGGGGTTAGCACCGGGGAGCTGTTTTTT. This encodes CASSRSGVSTGELFF.

The chain employs TRBV9 and TRBJ2-1, with TRBD2 matching 7 bases. Germline CDR1 SGDLS, CDR2 YYNGEE. CDR3 size: 15 residues. Trimming cost V 4 bases and J 2 bases; bases outside gene matches: 6. The CDR3 sequence: CASSSSGAAYNEQFF. The CDR3 DNA follows: TGTGCCAGCAGCTCGAGCGGGGCGGCCTACAATGAGCAGTTCTTC.

In its sample, this clonotype was seen a few times. The rearrangement uses TRBV24-1 and TRBJ2-3; D ambiguous. CDR3 length: 13 amino acids. Between the trimmed V and J ends, which lost 4 bases and 4 bases, there was a span of 8 bases. Germline assignment: CDR1 KGHDR and CDR2 SFDVKD. Here the CDR3 reads CATSERVSDTQYF. CDR3 sequence (DNA): TGTGCCACCAGTGAAAGGGTTTCAGATACGCAGTATTTT.

V and J are TRBV29-1 and TRBJ2-7; TRBD1 agrees at 7 bases. CDR3 size: 15 residues. Germline loops: CDR1 SQVTM, CDR2 ANQGSEA. Germline trimming cut 1 base from V and 2 bases from J; bases unmatched to any gene: 8. In DNA, the CDR3 is TGCAGCGTTGAAGCAAAGGGACAGAGGCCCTACGAGCAGTACTTC. Its protein is CSVEAKGQRPYEQYF.

The CDR3 reads CATSRSGTIRRNEKLFF. CDR3 nucleotides: TGTGCCACCAGCAGATCCGGGACCATCAGAAGGAATGAAAAACTGTTTTTT. The genes are TRBV15 and TRBJ1-4, with D possibly being TRBD1 (5 bases). Germline V gene data show CDR1 as LNHNV and CDR2 as YYDKDF (reference sequence). There are 17 residues in the CDR3. The ends were cut back, 2 bases at V and 5 bases at J, with 18 bases in the middle.

There are a few counts of this clonotype. J is TRBJ1-2 and V is TRBV29-1, with D possibly being TRBD1 (5 bases). Germline V lookup: CDR1 SQVTM, CDR2 ANQGSEA. The germline V and J ends were trimmed by 0 bases and 2 bases, with 10 bases remaining between them. The CDR3 is 14 amino acids. The CDR3 sequence is CSVEEQGTNYGYTF. CDR3 in DNA: TGCAGCGTTGAAGAGCAGGGCACGAACTATGGCTACACCTTC. The entire variable domain, with the rest obtained from reference TRBV29-1 and TRBJ1-2, is as follows: SAVISQKPSRDICQRGTSLTIQCQVDSQVTMMFWYRQQPGQSLTLIATANQGSEATYESGFVIDKFPISRPNLTFSTLTVSNMSPEDSSIYLCSVEEQGTNYGYTFGSGTRLTVV.

This clonotype was counted a single time. The J gene is TRBJ1-4, the V gene TRBV5-1; unclear D gene. This CDR3 region has 14 residues. Trimming took 0 bases from V and 5 from J, leaving 8 bases between them. Germline V lookup: CDR1 SGHRS, CDR2 YFSETQ. CDR3: CASSLDRSNEKLFF. CDR3 sequence (DNA): TGCGCCAGCAGCTTGGACAGATCCAATGAAAAACTGTTTTTT.

The V and J genes are TRBV3-1 and TRBJ1-1, with D uncertain. The CDR3 covers 12 residues. V was shortened by 1 base and J by 4 bases, with 4 bases between the two germline ends. Germline V gene lookup returns CDR1 LGHDT and CDR2 YNNKEL (reference sequence). The CDR3 coding sequence is TGTGCCAGCAGCCAAGGGTTCACTGAAGCTTTCTTT. It encodes CASSQGFTEAFF.